The next 5 T cell receptor beta chains were all read from a single sample in a study of blood T cells in healthy people across ages. A second PCR, run for about 6 to 11 cycles, used a sample-barcoded 5' primer plus a J-beta primer mix. TCRdb itself ran the 5' RACE reads through MiXCR, one entry per CDR3 protein. The sample lists approximately 770,000 distinct CDR3 sequences; roughly 64% were seen once. Material: blood. The receptors here all came from a man aged 25 to 45 in good health.

V and J are TRBV5-1 and TRBJ1-1; D uncertain. The CDR3 consists of 11 residues. CDR1 is SGHRS, CDR2 YFSETQ, per germline. Trimming left V 8 bases short and J 6 bases short, with 11 bases between. The CDR3 nucleotides are TGCGCCAGTGCTGGACTGTCTGAAGCTTTCTTT. Translation gives CASAGLSEAFF.

The V call is TRBV4-1, the J call TRBJ2-1, with D perhaps matching TRBD2 (7 bases). This CDR3 has 15 residues. The ends were cut back, 3 bases at V and 5 bases at J, with 14 bases in the middle. Germline values: CDR1 MGHRA, CDR2 YSYEKL. Here the CDR3 reads CASSQEGGLNNEQFF. The CDR3 DNA follows: TGCGCCAGCAGCCAGGAGGGGGGGCTTAACAATGAGCAGTTCTTC.

This clonotype was seen more than once but under ten times. This chain joins TRBV4-2 and TRBJ1-1, with D unresolved. Trimming removed 4 bases at V and 5 bases at J, with 14 bases between. Per the germline V gene, CDR1 is LGHNA and CDR2 is YNFKEQ. This CDR3 comprises 14 residues. CDR3 nucleotide sequence: TGTGCCAGCAGCCCCGGCATCTTAGGGACTGAAGCTTTCTTT. This sequence encodes CASSPGILGTEAFF.

A few counts support this clonotype. The gene calls are TRBV7-9 and TRBJ1-1, with D possibly TRBD1 on 5 matching bases. The CDR3 is 14 amino acids. With 9 bases removed from V and 1 base from J, the gap between germline ends came to 15 bases. Germline values: CDR1 SEHNR, CDR2 FQNEAQ (reference sequence). CDR3 sequence (DNA): TGTGCCAGTAGCCCGGGGGAATGGAACACTGAAGCTTTCTTT. Protein product: CASSPGEWNTEAFF. The entire variable domain, with the rest obtained from reference TRBV7-9 and TRBJ1-1, is as follows: DTGVSQNPRHKITKRGQNVTFRCDPISEHNRLYWYRQTLGQGPEFLTYFQNEAQLEKSRLLSDRFSAERPKGSFSTLEIQRTEQGDSAMYLCASSPGEWNTEAFFGQGTRLTVV.

This chain joins TRBV2 and TRBJ1-2, with 7 bases aligning to TRBD1. V gave up 4 bases and J gave up 4 bases; unmatched junction bases: 6. There are 14 residues in the CDR3. Germline loops: CDR1 SNHLY, CDR2 FYNNEI. CDR3 in DNA: TGTGCCAGCAGTGGAGACAGGGCCTTCTATGGCTACACCTTC. Translating gives CASSGDRAFYGYTF.